What follows is one TCR beta chain and its context. Its specificity is not known. The sample belongs to a study of cytomegalovirus exposure and HLA in healthy donors. Overall study findings and caveats: Certain sequence variants were highly shared and formed a cluster, and this cluster was likely a sequencing artifact. HLA alleles showed associations with 16,951 TCR beta sequences in a later analysis, at a 0.05 false discovery rate.

Per germline, CDR1 GTSNPN and CDR2 SVGIG (reference sequence). J gave up 2 bases and V 1 base, and 7 bases lay outside the gene matches. The CDR3 spans 15 residues. The study ran its PCR with 60 Vbeta and 13 Jbeta primers. Repertoires were generated with immunoSEQ multiplex PCR, while TCRdb's copy carries only in-frame clones and drops some. The table has tens of thousands of clones, 80% seen once. This receptor was taken from a male donor in good health and CMV-seronegative. The specimen sequenced was PBMCs. The V gene is TRBV30, the J gene TRBJ2-7; 8 bases are a match to TRBD1. Here the CDR3 reads CAWSGDRGSTYEQYF. In DNA form, the CDR3 reads TGTGCCTGGAGTGGAGACAGGGGATCCACCTACGAGCAGTACTTC. Full variable domain (missing parts from reference TRBV30 and TRBJ2-7): SQTIHQWPATLVQPVGSPLSLECTVEGTSNPNLYWYRQAAGRGLQLLFYSVGIGQISSEVPQNLSASRPQDRQFILSSKKLLLSDSGFYLCAWSGDRGSTYEQYFGPGTRLTVT.